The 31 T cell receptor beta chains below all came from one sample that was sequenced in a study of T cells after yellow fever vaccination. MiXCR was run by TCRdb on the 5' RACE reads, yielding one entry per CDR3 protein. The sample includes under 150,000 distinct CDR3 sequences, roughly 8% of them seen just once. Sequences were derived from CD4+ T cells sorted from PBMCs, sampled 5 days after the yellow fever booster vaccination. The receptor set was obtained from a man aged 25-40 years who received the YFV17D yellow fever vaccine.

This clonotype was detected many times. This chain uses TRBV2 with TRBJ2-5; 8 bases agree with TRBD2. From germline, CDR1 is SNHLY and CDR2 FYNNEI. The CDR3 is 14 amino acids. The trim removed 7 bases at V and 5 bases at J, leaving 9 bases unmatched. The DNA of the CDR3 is TGTGCCAGCATGGAGCGGGAGTCCCGTGAGACCCAGTACTTC. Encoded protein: CASMERESRETQYF.

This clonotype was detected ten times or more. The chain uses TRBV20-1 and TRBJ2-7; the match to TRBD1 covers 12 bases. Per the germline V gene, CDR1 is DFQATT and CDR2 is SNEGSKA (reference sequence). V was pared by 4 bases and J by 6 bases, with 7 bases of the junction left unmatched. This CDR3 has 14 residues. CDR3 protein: CSANLGTGGLEQYF. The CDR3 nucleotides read TGCAGTGCTAATCTTGGGACAGGGGGCCTCGAGCAGTACTTC.

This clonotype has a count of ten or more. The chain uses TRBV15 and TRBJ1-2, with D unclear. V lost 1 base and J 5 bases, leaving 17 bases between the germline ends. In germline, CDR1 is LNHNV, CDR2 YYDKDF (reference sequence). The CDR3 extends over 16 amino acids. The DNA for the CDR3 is TGTGCCACCAGCAGAGCCTCGGCGACCAGGTCGTATGGCTACACCTTC. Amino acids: CATSRASATRSYGYTF.

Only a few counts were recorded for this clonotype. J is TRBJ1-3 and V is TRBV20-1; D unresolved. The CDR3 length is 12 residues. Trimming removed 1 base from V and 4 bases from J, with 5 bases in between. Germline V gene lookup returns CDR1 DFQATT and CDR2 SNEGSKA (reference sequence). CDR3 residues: CSARVEGNTIYF. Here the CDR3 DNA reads TGCAGTGCTAGAGTCGAAGGAAACACCATATATTTT.

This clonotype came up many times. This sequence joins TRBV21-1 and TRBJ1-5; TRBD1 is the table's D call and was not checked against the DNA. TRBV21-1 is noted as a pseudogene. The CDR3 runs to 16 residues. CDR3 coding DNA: TGTGCCAGCAGCGCCCCAAAGAGAGAGGCTAATCAGCCCCAGCATTTT. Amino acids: CASSAPKREANQPQHF.

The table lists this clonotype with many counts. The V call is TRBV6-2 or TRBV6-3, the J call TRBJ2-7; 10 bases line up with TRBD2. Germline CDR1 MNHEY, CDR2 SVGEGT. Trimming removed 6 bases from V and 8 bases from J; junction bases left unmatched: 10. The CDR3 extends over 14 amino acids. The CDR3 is CASRRGLAAGKQYF. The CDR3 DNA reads TGTGCCAGCAGGCGAGGACTAGCGGCCGGTAAGCAGTACTTC.

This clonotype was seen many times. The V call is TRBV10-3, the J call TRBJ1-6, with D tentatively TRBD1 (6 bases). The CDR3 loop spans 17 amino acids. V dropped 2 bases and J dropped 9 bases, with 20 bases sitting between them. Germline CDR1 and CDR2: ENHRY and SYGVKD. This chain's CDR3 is CAISEPGGRGSRSPLHF. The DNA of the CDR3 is TGTGCCATCAGTGAGCCGGGGGGGAGGGGGTCTCGTTCACCCCTCCACTTT.

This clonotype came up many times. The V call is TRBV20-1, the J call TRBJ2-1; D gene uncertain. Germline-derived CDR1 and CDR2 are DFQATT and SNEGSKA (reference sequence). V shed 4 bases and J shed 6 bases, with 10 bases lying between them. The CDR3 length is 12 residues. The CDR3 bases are TGCAGTGCTACCCTAGGAGCCAATGAGCAGTTCTTC. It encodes CSATLGANEQFF.

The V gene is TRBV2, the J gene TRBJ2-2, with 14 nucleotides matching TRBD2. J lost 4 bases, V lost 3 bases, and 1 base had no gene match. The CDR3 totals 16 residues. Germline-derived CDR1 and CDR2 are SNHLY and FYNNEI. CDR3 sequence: CASSETSGRATGELFF. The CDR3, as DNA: TGTGCCAGCAGTGAGACTAGCGGGAGGGCCACCGGGGAGCTGTTTTTT.

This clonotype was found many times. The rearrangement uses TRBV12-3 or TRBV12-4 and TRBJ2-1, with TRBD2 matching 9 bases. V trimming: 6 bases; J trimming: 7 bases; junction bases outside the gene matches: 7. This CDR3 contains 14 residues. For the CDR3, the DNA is TGTGCCAGCAGAGATTTAGCGGGGGTGAATGAGCAGTTCTTC. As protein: CASRDLAGVNEQFF.

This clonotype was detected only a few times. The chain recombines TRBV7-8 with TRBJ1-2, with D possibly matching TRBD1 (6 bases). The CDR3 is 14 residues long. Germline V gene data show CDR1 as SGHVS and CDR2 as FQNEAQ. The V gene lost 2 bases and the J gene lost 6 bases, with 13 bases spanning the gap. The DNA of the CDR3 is TGTGCCAGCAGCTTAAATACAGGGCTTGATGGCTACACCTTC. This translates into CASSLNTGLDGYTF.

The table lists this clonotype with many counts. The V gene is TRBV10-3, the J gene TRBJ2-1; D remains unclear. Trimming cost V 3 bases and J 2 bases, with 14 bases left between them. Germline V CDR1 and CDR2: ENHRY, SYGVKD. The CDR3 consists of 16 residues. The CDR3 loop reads CAISEQRPRAYNEQFF. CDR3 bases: TGTGCCATCAGTGAACAGCGCCCCCGGGCCTACAATGAGCAGTTCTTC.

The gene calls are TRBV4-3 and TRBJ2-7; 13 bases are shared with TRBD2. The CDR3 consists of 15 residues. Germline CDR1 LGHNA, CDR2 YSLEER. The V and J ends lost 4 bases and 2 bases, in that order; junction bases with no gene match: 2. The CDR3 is CASSRGLAGTYEQYF. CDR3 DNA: TGCGCCAGCAGCCGGGGACTAGCGGGGACCTACGAGCAGTACTTC.

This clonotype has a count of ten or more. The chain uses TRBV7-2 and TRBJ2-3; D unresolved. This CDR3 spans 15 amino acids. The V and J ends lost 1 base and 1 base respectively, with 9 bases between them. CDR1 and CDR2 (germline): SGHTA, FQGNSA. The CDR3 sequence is CASSLVSLGTDTQYF. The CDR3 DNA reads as TGTGCCAGCAGCTTAGTCAGCCTGGGCACAGATACGCAGTATTTT.

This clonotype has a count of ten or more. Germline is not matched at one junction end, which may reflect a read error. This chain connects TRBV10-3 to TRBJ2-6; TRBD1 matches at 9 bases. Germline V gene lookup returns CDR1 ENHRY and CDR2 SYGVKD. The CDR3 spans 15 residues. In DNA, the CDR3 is TGTGCCATCAACGGACAGGGGTCTGAGGCCAACGTCCTGACTTTC. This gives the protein CAINGQGSEANVLTF.

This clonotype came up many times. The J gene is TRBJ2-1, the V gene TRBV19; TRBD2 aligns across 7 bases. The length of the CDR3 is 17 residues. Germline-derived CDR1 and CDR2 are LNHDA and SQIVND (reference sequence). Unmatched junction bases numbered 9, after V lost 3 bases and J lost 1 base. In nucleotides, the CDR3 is TGTGCCAGTAGTATCCTCCCACTAGCGAGTTCCTACAATGAGCAGTTCTTC. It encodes CASSILPLASSYNEQFF.

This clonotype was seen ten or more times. Here the CDR3 DNA reads TGTGCCAGCAGCTTAGTCGACAGGCTCTCCTACGAGCAGTACTTC. Protein sequence: CASSLVDRLSYEQYF. The V gene is TRBV11-2, the J gene TRBJ2-7, with a possible D match to TRBD1 (6 bases). Germline CDR1 is SGHAT and CDR2 is FQNNGV. The CDR3 is 15 amino acids. V was cut by 1 base and J by 0 bases, with 10 bases left in between.

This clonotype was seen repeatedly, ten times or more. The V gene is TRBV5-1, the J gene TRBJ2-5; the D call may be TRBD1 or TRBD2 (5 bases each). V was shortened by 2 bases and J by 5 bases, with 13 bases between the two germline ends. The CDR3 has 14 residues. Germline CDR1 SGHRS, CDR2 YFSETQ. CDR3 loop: CASSFRDPRETQYF. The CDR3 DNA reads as TGCGCCAGCAGCTTCCGGGACCCTAGGGAGACCCAGTACTTC.

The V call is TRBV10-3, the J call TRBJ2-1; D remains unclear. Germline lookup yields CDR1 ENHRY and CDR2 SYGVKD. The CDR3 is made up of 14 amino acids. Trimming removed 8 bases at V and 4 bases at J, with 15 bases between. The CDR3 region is CAIRPTSGYNEQFF. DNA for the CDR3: TGTGCCATCCGACCAACCTCCGGATACAATGAGCAGTTCTTC.

CDR3 sequence (DNA): TGTGCCAGCAGCTCCCTGAGGACCTGGCCCGAGCAGTACTTC. This encodes CASSSLRTWPEQYF. The rearrangement links TRBV7-9 to TRBJ2-7; D gene uncertain. Looked up from germline, CDR1 is SEHNR and CDR2 is FQNEAQ (reference sequence). V lost 4 bases, J lost 6 bases, and 16 bases lay in between. The CDR3 has 14 amino acids.

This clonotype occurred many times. CDR3 loop: CASSLTNKNIQYF. The CDR3 region has the DNA TGTGCCAGCAGTTTGACAAACAAAAACATTCAGTACTTC. This chain joins TRBV28 and TRBJ2-4; no definite D call. This CDR3 spans 13 amino acids. The V end lost 3 bases, the J end lost 3 bases, and 6 bases lay between the germline ends. In germline, CDR1 is MDHEN, CDR2 SYDVKM.

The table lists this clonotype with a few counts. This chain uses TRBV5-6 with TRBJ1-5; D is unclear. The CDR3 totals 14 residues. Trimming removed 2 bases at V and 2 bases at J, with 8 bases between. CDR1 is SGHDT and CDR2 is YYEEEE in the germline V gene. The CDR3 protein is CASSFPAGNQPQHF. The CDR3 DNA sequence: TGTGCCAGCAGCTTCCCGGCCGGCAATCAGCCCCAGCATTTT. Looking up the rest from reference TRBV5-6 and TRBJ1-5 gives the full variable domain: DAGVTQSPTHLIKTRGQQVTLRCSPKSGHDTVSWYQQALGQGPQFIFQYYEEEERQRGNFPDRFSGHQFPNYSSELNVNALLLGDSALYLCASSFPAGNQPQHFGDGTRLSIL.

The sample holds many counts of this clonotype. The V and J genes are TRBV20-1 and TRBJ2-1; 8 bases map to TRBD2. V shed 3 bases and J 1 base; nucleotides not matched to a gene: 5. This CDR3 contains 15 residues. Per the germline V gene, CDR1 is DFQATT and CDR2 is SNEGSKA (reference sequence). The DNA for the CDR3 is TGCAGTGCTAGGTCCAGCGGGAGATCCTACAATGAGCAGTTCTTC. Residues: CSARSSGRSYNEQFF.

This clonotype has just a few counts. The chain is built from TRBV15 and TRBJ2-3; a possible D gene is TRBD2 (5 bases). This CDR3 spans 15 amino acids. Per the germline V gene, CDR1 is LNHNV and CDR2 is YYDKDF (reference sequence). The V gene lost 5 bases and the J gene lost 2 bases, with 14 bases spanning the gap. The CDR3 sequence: CATSSSTGITDTQYF. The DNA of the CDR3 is TGTGCCACCAGCTCTAGTACGGGGATCACAGATACGCAGTATTTT.

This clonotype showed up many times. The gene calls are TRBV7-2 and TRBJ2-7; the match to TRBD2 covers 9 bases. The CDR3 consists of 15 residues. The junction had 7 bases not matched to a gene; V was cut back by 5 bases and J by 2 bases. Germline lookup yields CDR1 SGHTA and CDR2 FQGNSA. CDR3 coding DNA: TGTGCCAGCAGCCGATCTAGCGGGGAGACCTACGAGCAGTACTTC. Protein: CASSRSSGETYEQYF.

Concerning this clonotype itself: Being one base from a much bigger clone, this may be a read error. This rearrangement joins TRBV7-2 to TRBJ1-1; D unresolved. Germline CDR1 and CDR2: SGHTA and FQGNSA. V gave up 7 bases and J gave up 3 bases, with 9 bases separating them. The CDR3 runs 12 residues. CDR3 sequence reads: CASNPLYTEAFF. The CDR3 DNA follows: TGTGCCAGCAACCCGCTCTACACTGAAGCTTTCTTT.

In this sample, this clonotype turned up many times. Here the CDR3 reads CSHSGEITEQFF. The CDR3 DNA follows: TGTTCCCACAGCGGGGAAATAACTGAGCAGTTCTTC. The V call is TRBV28, the J call TRBJ2-1, with 7 bases that match TRBD2. This CDR3 contains 12 residues. The germline V gene encodes CDR1 MDHEN and CDR2 SYDVKM.

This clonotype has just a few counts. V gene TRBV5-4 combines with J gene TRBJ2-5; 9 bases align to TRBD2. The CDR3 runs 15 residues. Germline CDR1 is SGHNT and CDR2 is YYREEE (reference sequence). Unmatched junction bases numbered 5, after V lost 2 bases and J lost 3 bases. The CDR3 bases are TGTGCCAGCAGCTTCGGACTAGCGTTAGAAGAGACCCAGTACTTC. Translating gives CASSFGLALEETQYF.

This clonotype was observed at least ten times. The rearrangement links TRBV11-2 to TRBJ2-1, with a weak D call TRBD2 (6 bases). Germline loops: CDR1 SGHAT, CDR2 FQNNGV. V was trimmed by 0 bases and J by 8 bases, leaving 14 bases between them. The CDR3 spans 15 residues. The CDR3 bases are TGTGCCAGCAGCTTAGAAAGGGCGGGAATTCATGAGCAGTTCTTC. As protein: CASSLERAGIHEQFF.

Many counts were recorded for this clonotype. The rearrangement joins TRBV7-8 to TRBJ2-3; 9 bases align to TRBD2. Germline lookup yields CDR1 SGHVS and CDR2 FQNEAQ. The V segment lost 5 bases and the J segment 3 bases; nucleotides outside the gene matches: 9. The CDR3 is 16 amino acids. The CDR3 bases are TGTGCCAGCAGCGCTCGTCGGCGGGAGGGAACAGATACGCAGTATTTT. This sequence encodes CASSARRREGTDTQYF.

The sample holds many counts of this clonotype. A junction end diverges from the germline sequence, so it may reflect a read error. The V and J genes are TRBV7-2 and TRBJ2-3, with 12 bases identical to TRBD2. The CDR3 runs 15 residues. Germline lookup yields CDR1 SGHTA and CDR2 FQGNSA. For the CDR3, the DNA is TGTGCCAGCAGCCTAGCGGGAGGGCCGACGGATACGCAGTATTTT. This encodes CASSLAGGPTDTQYF.